What follows are 23 T cell receptor beta chains derived from one specimen sequenced in a study of blood T cell repertoires in COVID-19. TCRdb's table, derived via immunoSEQ multiplex PCR, lists solely in-frame clones and lacks some. Among approximately 120,000 clones listed, approximately 82% were seen once. The source material was peripheral blood. The receptors shown here come from a woman aged 80 or over with active or convalescent COVID-19.

The CDR3 loop is CASTIQGNTEAFF. The CDR3 nucleotides read TGTGCCAGCACCATCCAGGGTAACACTGAAGCTTTCTTT. This chain uses TRBV12-3 or TRBV12-4 with TRBJ1-1; possible D gene TRBD1, 5 bases. The CDR3 has 13 residues. V was pared by 7 bases and J by 2 bases, with 11 bases between.

The CDR3 protein is CASSIAGASGGQFF. In DNA form, the CDR3 reads TGTGCCAGTAGTATAGCCGGGGCTAGCGGAGGGCAGTTCTTC. The rearrangement joins TRBV19 to TRBJ2-1; 7 positions match TRBD2. V lost 1 base to trimming and J lost 12 bases; unmatched junction nucleotides: 9. This CDR3 is 14 amino acids long. Germline values: CDR1 LNHDA, CDR2 SQIVND (reference sequence). Full variable domain (remainder filled in from reference TRBV19 and TRBJ2-1): DGGITQSPKYLFRKEGQNVTLSCEQNLNHDAMYWYRQDPGQGLRLIYYSQIVNDFQKGDIAEGYSVSREKKESFPLTVTSAQKNPTAFYLCASSIAGASGGQFFGPGTRLTVL.

The CDR3 bases are TGTGCCAGCGACAGGGGGCAAAATTCACCCCTCCACTTT. The encoded protein is CASDRGQNSPLHF. The chain joins TRBV30 to TRBJ1-6; 10 positions agree with TRBD1. Unmatched junction bases numbered 5, after V lost 8 bases and J lost 7 bases. The CDR3 runs 13 residues. The V gene's germline CDR1 is GTSNPN and CDR2 SVGIG (reference sequence). Drawing the rest from reference TRBV30 and TRBJ1-6, the complete variable domain is SQTIHQWPATLVQPVGSPLSLECTVEGTSNPNLYWYRQAAGRGLQLLFYSVGIGQISSEVPQNLSASRPQDRQFILSSKKLLLSDSGFYLCASDRGQNSPLHFGNGTRLTVT.

This rearrangement joins TRBV19 to TRBJ1-5; possibly TRBD1 for D (6 bases). V dropped 9 bases and J dropped 4 bases, with 13 bases sitting between them. Germline-derived CDR1 and CDR2 are LNHDA and SQIVND (reference sequence). CDR3 size: 13 residues. The CDR3 is CARTGNRNQPQHF. CDR3 coding DNA: TGTGCCAGAACAGGGAACCGGAATCAGCCCCAGCATTTT.

The table lists this clone with a count of one. The chain recombines TRBV4-1 with TRBJ2-1, with TRBD2 identical over 11 bases. This CDR3 has 14 residues. Trimming took 2 bases from V and 7 from J; bases not matched to a gene: 1. The V gene's germline CDR1 is MGHRA and CDR2 YSYEKL. CDR3 coding DNA: TGCGCCAGCAGCCAAACTAGCGGGAGAAATGAGCAGTTCTTC. As protein: CASSQTSGRNEQFF.

This rearrangement joins TRBV3-1 (or the pseudogene TRBV3-2) to TRBJ2-3; D may be TRBD2 (6 bases). The CDR3 totals 16 residues. V lost 2 bases and J 6 bases, leaving 18 bases between the germline ends. Germline CDR1 LGHDT, CDR2 YNNKEL (reference sequence). Here the CDR3 DNA reads TGTGCCAGCAGCCAACCGGGACTTGGCGCGGGGGATACGCAGTATTTT. It is translated as CASSQPGLGAGDTQYF.

This chain uses TRBV3-1 (or the pseudogene TRBV3-2) with TRBJ1-5; maybe TRBD1 (6 bases). V lost 4 bases and J 7 bases, leaving 14 bases between the germline ends. The CDR3 sequence is 14 residues long. The V gene's germline CDR1 is LGHDT and CDR2 YNNKEL (reference sequence). The DNA for the CDR3 is TGTGCCAGCAGCCTTGGGACAATGGGCCAGCCCCAGCATTTT. It yields the protein CASSLGTMGQPQHF.

This chain links TRBV28 with TRBJ2-7; the match to TRBD1 covers 11 bases. The CDR3 consists of 14 residues. Germline lookup yields CDR1 MDHEN and CDR2 SYDVKM. Trimming at V came to 6 bases and at J to 6 bases, leaving 7 bases not matched to a gene. The CDR3 DNA follows: TGTGCCAGCAGGGGCGGACAGGGGGCGGGCGAGCAGTACTTC. Translation: CASRGGQGAGEQYF. Full variable domain (remainder filled in from reference TRBV28 and TRBJ2-7): DVKVTQSSRYLVKRTGEKVFLECVQDMDHENMFWYRQDPGLGLRLIYFSYDVKMKEKGDIPEGYSVSREKKERFSLILESASTNQTSMYLCASRGGQGAGEQYFGPGTRLTVT.

For the CDR3, the DNA is TGTGCCACCAGTGATTGGACAGGGGCGGGCAATGAGCAGTTCTTC. Protein product: CATSDWTGAGNEQFF. The gene calls are TRBV24-1 and TRBJ2-1, with 9 bases lining up with TRBD1. This CDR3 is 15 amino acids long. V was pared by 2 bases and J by 6 bases, with 4 bases of the junction left unmatched. The germline CDR1 and CDR2 sequences are KGHDR and SFDVKD.

This chain links TRBV28 with TRBJ2-7; unclear D gene. The CDR3 is 14 residues long. V was clipped by 7 bases and J by 3 bases, with 16 bases between them. Germline V gives CDR1 MDHEN, CDR2 SYDVKM. The CDR3 nucleotides are TGTGCCAGCACCCCATCGGCGGCAATCTACGAGCAGTACTTC. This gives the protein CASTPSAAIYEQYF. Full variable domain (outside the CDR3, taken from reference TRBV28 and TRBJ2-7): DVKVTQSSRYLVKRTGEKVFLECVQDMDHENMFWYRQDPGLGLRLIYFSYDVKMKEKGDIPEGYSVSREKKERFSLILESASTNQTSMYLCASTPSAAIYEQYFGPGTRLTVT.

This chain uses TRBV5-6 with TRBJ2-2; 9 bases map to TRBD2. CDR1 SGHDT and CDR2 YYEEEE come from the germline V gene. V was clipped by 4 bases and J by 6 bases; unmatched bases: 10. This CDR3 comprises 16 residues. This CDR3 is CASSRPSGRSSGELFF. CDR3 sequence (DNA): TGTGCCAGCAGCCGGCCCAGCGGGAGGTCTTCCGGGGAGCTGTTTTTT.

The chain recombines TRBV6-5 with TRBJ2-1; 7 bases match TRBD1. J lost 12 bases, V lost 5 bases, and 13 bases had no gene match. CDR1 and CDR2 (germline): MNHEY, SVGAGI. The CDR3 is made up of 14 amino acids. The chain's CDR3 is CASSPDLTGFGQFF. The CDR3 DNA is TGTGCCAGCAGTCCCGACTTGACAGGGTTCGGGCAGTTCTTC.

The rearrangement joins TRBV11-1 to TRBJ2-7, with TRBD1 matching over 9 bases. The ends lost 3 bases at V and 5 bases at J; junction bases unmatched: 8. The CDR3 has 15 residues. Germline V gives CDR1 SGHAT, CDR2 FQDESV (reference sequence). Here the CDR3 DNA reads TGTGCCAGCAGCTTGGTTAGGACAGGGGACCACGAGCAGTACTTC. Translation: CASSLVRTGDHEQYF.

This rearrangement joins TRBV28 to TRBJ1-2; TRBD1 aligns across 10 bases. CDR1 MDHEN and CDR2 SYDVKM come from the germline V gene. The CDR3 extends over 16 amino acids. The J segment lost 3 bases and the V segment lost 2 bases, leaving 6 bases of the junction unmatched. The CDR3 region has the DNA TGTGCCAGCAGTTTACCATCCGGGACAGGGGACTATGGCTACACCTTC. It codes for CASSLPSGTGDYGYTF.

This clone has only a few counts. The DNA of the CDR3 is TGTGCCAGCAGCTTTACGGTGACTGAAGCTTTCTTT. This gives the protein CASSFTVTEAFF. This chain joins TRBV5-5 and TRBJ1-1; D gene unclear. Germline V gene sequence: CDR1 SGHKS, CDR2 YYEKEE (reference sequence). The CDR3 covers 12 residues. V lost 2 bases and J lost 5, with 7 bases in between.

This clone was observed a handful of times. The V and J genes are TRBV27 and TRBJ1-2; 7 positions match TRBD1. Germline assignment: CDR1 MNHEY and CDR2 SMNVEV (reference sequence). This CDR3 is 16 amino acids long. J was trimmed by 4 bases and V by 2 bases; bases with no gene match: 10. In DNA form, the CDR3 reads TGTGCCAGCAGTTTACTTAACACAGGGGACCTCTATGGCTACACCTTC. Its translation is CASSLLNTGDLYGYTF.

The genes are TRBV7-8 and TRBJ1-5; tentatively, D is TRBD1 (5 bases). CDR1 and CDR2 (germline): SGHVS, FQNEAQ. V gave up 2 bases and J gave up 4 bases, with 9 bases separating them. This CDR3 region has 14 residues. The CDR3 protein is CASSLFRGNQPQHF. The CDR3 nucleotides read TGTGCCAGCAGCTTATTCCGGGGGAATCAGCCCCAGCATTTT.

The rearrangement joins TRBV28 to TRBJ2-3; 7 bases align to TRBD2. Germline V lookup: CDR1 MDHEN, CDR2 SYDVKM. This CDR3 has 15 amino acids. With V trimmed by 4 bases and J by 0 bases, 4 bases remained unmatched. DNA of the CDR3: TGTGCCAGCAGTTCTCTCGGGGGGAGCACAGATACGCAGTATTTT. Its translation is CASSSLGGSTDTQYF.

The chain recombines TRBV6-5 with TRBJ1-2; D gene ambiguous. The ends were cut back, 6 bases at V and 2 bases at J, with 16 bases in the middle. Germline lookup yields CDR1 MNHEY and CDR2 SVGAGI. The length of the CDR3 is 15 residues. The CDR3 loop reads CASRERGPRNYGYTF. The CDR3 DNA sequence: TGTGCCAGCAGAGAGCGGGGTCCGAGGAACTATGGCTACACCTTC.

This clone has more than one count but fewer than ten. V usage is TRBV9 and J usage is TRBJ1-2, with 7 nucleotides matching TRBD1. The CDR3 has 15 amino acids. Germline V CDR1 and CDR2: SGDLS, YYNGEE. After removal of 4 bases from V and 4 bases from J, the junction contained 10 bases not matched to a gene. This CDR3 reads CASSPTGIGAYGYTF. As DNA, the CDR3 is TGTGCCAGCAGCCCGACAGGGATCGGCGCCTATGGCTACACCTTC.

This clone appeared once. The genes are TRBV5-1 and TRBJ1-2; D unresolved. Deletions cut 3 bases from V and 7 bases from J, with 13 bases between. CDR3 length equals 13 residues. Germline-derived CDR1 and CDR2 are SGHRS and YFSETQ. CDR3 loop: CASSSTVLGGYTF. The CDR3 DNA reads TGCGCCAGCAGCTCAACAGTCCTGGGTGGCTACACCTTC.

The J gene is TRBJ2-2, the V gene TRBV24-1; 11 bases match TRBD2. The length of the CDR3 is 16 residues. Germline values: CDR1 KGHDR, CDR2 SFDVKD. V trimming: 3 bases; J trimming: 5 bases; junction bases outside the gene matches: 4. This CDR3 reads CATSDGTSGWTGELFF. Here the CDR3 DNA reads TGTGCCACCAGTGATGGGACTAGCGGATGGACCGGGGAGCTGTTTTTT.

The chain carries TRBV3-1 (or the pseudogene TRBV3-2) and TRBJ2-7, with D hard to call. The CDR3 has 14 amino acids. The V and J ends lost 1 base and 3 bases respectively, with 10 bases between them. The germline V gene has CDR1 LGHDT and CDR2 YNNKEL (reference sequence). The CDR3 nucleotides are TGTGCCAGCAGCCAAGTCCTAGTCAGCTACGAGCAGTACTTC. It encodes CASSQVLVSYEQYF.